A selection of T cell receptor beta chains follows, all from one sample in a study of blood T cell repertoires in COVID-19. This table comes from immunoSEQ multiplex PCR, and its TCRdb copy is limited to in-frame clones, with some not included. The data hold roughly 57,000 clones, with approximately 90% observed a single time. Sequenced input: peripheral blood. Source of these receptors: a woman aged 55-69 years with COVID-19, enrolled during active disease. Each CDR3 is given with its conserved first and last residue. D genes are given only for firm matches. Size is omitted from some rows. Given values are once, few, many or a class for expanded clones.

V gene	clone size	D gene	J gene	CDR3 protein	CDR3 DNA
TRBV11-2	NA	NA	TRBJ1-1	CASSLRGGKGTEAFF	TGTGCCAGCAGCCTCAGGGGAGGGAAGGGCACTGAAGCTTTCTTT
TRBV9	NA	TRBD2	TRBJ2-1	CASSVGTSGYNEQFF	TGTGCCAGCAGCGTAGGGACTAGCGGATACAATGAGCAGTTCTTC
TRBV5-1	NA	NA	TRBJ1-1	CASSIRQNTEAFF	TGCGCCAGCAGCATCAGACAGAACACTGAAGCTTTCTTT
TRBV2	once	TRBD1	TRBJ2-5	CASFGTEQETQYF	TGTGCCAGTTTCGGGACAGAACAAGAGACCCAGTACTTC
TRBV7-6	NA	TRBD2	TRBJ2-7	CASSLSSSGGFEQYF	TGTGCCAGCAGCCTGTCGTCCAGCGGGGGGTTTGAGCAGTACTTC
TRBV10-3	NA	NA	TRBJ2-1	CAISEPGQYNEQFF	TGTGCCATCAGTGAGCCAGGACAGTACAATGAGCAGTTCTTC
TRBV28	NA	NA	TRBJ2-3	CASSGSLDTQYF	TGTGCCAGCAGCGGGAGTTTAGATACGCAGTATTTT
TRBV25-1	NA	NA	TRBJ2-7	CASSEFTGYEQYF	TGTGCCAGCAGTGAATTCACAGGGTACGAGCAGTACTTC
TRBV5-6	NA	NA	TRBJ1-2	CASSPTAFYYGYTF	TGTGCCAGCAGCCCTACAGCATTCTACTATGGCTACACCTTC
TRBV6-5	NA	NA	TRBJ2-2	CASSPQGPNTGELFF	TGTGCCAGCAGTCCACAGGGCCCGAACACCGGGGAGCTGTTTTTT
TRBV28	NA	NA	TRBJ1-5	CASNPGLNSNQPQHF	TGTGCCAGCAATCCGGGACTGAATAGCAATCAGCCCCAGCATTTT
TRBV27	NA	TRBD1	TRBJ1-1	CASSTLTGRTEAFF	TGTGCCAGCAGTACATTGACAGGGAGGACTGAAGCTTTCTTT
TRBV27	NA	NA	TRBJ2-1	CASSSMADNEQFF	TGTGCCAGCAGTAGTATGGCCGACAATGAGCAGTTCTTC
TRBV14	NA	NA	TRBJ2-7	CASSQARDLYEQYF	TGTGCCAGCAGCCAAGCCAGGGACTTATACGAGCAGTACTTC
TRBV11-2	NA	NA	TRBJ1-1	CASSLVLVLNTEAFF	TGTGCCAGCAGCTTAGTACTGGTATTGAACACTGAAGCTTTCTTT
TRBV14	NA	NA	TRBJ2-3	CASSQNDRSTDTQYF	TGTGCCAGCAGCCAAAACGACAGGAGCACAGATACGCAGTATTTT
TRBV27	NA	NA	TRBJ1-6	CASSPGQPGVRNSPLHF	TGTGCCAGCAGTCCGGGCCAACCCGGGGTGAGGAATTCACCCCTCCACTTT
TRBV2	NA	TRBD1	TRBJ2-1	CASRETTGIVPKWQFF	TGTGCCAGCAGGGAAACGACAGGGATTGTGCCCAAGTGGCAGTTCTTC
TRBV10-3	medium-sized	TRBD2	TRBJ2-2	CAIRSGTNTGELFF	TGTGCCATCAGAAGCGGGACGAACACCGGGGAGCTGTTTTTT
TRBV9	NA	NA	TRBJ1-4	CASSPVGGGEKLFF	TGTGCCAGCAGCCCCGTTGGGGGCGGCGAAAAACTGTTTTTT
TRBV18	NA	NA	TRBJ1-6	CASSLEGLGASPLHF	TGTGCCAGCTCACTAGAGGGCTTGGGCGCTTCACCCCTCCACTTT
TRBV4-1	NA	NA	TRBJ1-5	CASSQEYGGNNQPQHF	TGCGCCAGCAGCCAAGAGTATGGCGGGAACAATCAGCCCCAGCATTTT
TRBV12-5	NA	TRBD1	TRBJ1-2	CASGPGQGDGYTF	TGTGCTAGTGGTCCGGGACAGGGGGACGGCTACACCTTC
TRBV5-4	NA	NA	TRBJ1-2	CASSLEGVDYGYTF	TGTGCCAGCAGCTTGGAGGGGGTAGACTATGGCTACACCTTC
TRBV5-6	NA	TRBD2	TRBJ2-7	CASSPASGRHYEQYF	TGTGCCAGCAGCCCCGCTAGCGGGAGGCATTACGAGCAGTACTTC
TRBV19	NA	NA	TRBJ2-1	CASSTRQASSYNEQFF	TGTGCCAGTAGTACACGACAGGCGAGCTCCTACAATGAGCAGTTCTTC
TRBV27	NA	TRBD2	TRBJ2-7	CASSPARLAGAYEQYF	TGTGCCAGCAGTCCCGCTAGGTTAGCGGGAGCCTACGAGCAGTACTTC
TRBV5-1	NA	NA	TRBJ2-5	CASSAPPGFETQYF	TGCGCCAGCAGCGCCCCACCGGGTTTTGAGACCCAGTACTTC
TRBV13	NA	NA	TRBJ1-1	CASSPLGAVNTEAFF	TGTGCCAGCAGCCCGCTTGGGGCCGTGAACACTGAAGCTTTCTTT
TRBV11-3	NA	NA	TRBJ2-2	CASSLAGTNTGELFF	TGTGCCAGCAGCTTAGCAGGAACGAACACCGGGGAGCTGTTTTTT
TRBV2	NA	NA	TRBJ2-1	CASSRELSSYNEQFF	TGTGCCAGCTCGAGGGAATTAAGCTCCTACAATGAGCAGTTCTTC
TRBV27	NA	TRBD1	TRBJ1-4	CASSLFGQGRNEKLFF	TGTGCCAGCAGTCTATTCGGACAGGGGAGAAATGAAAAACTGTTTTTT
TRBV7-8	NA	TRBD2	TRBJ2-1	CASSLRLAGINNEQFF	TGTGCCAGCAGCTTACGACTAGCGGGAATAAACAATGAGCAGTTCTTC
TRBV19	NA	NA	TRBJ2-1	CASSIEDSSSDEQFF	TGTGCCAGTAGTATTGAGGACAGCTCATCGGATGAGCAGTTCTTC
TRBV6-6	few	NA	TRBJ1-2	CASSLGQTNYGYTF	TGTGCCAGCAGCCTCGGACAGACTAACTATGGCTACACCTTC
TRBV2	NA	TRBD1	TRBJ1-6	CASSGGDRLTSPLHF	TGTGCCAGCAGTGGAGGGGACAGGTTGACTTCACCCCTCCACTTT
TRBV29-1	NA	NA	TRBJ2-1	CSDRHGAYNEQFF	TGCAGCGACAGGCACGGCGCCTACAATGAGCAGTTCTTC
TRBV2	NA	TRBD2	TRBJ2-7	CASSEGLAGWDF	TGTGCCAGCAGTGAGGGTCTAGCGGGATGGGACTTC
TRBV18	NA	TRBD1	TRBJ2-1	CASSRPGQANNEQFF	TGTGCCAGCTCACGACCGGGACAGGCGAACAATGAGCAGTTCTTC
TRBV18	few	NA	TRBJ1-6	CASSLDWESPLHF	TGTGCCAGCTCATTGGACTGGGAGTCACCCCTCCACTTT
TRBV2	NA	NA	TRBJ1-2	CASRYRVPYGYTF	TGTGCCAGCAGGTACAGGGTACCTTATGGCTACACCTTC
TRBV4-1	NA	TRBD2	TRBJ2-7	CASSQEISGTYEQYF	TGCGCCAGCAGCCAAGAAATTAGCGGGACGTACGAGCAGTACTTC
TRBV7-2	NA	NA	TRBJ1-5	CASSLGDTANQPQHF	TGTGCCAGCAGCTTAGGGGACACAGCTAATCAGCCCCAGCATTTT
TRBV19	NA	TRBD1	TRBJ2-1	CASSSDRGHEQFF	TGTGCCAGTAGTTCGGACAGGGGGCATGAGCAGTTCTTC
TRBV6-4	once	NA	TRBJ1-2	CASSAGEGLDYGYTF	TGTGCCAGCAGTGCCGGGGAAGGCTTGGACTATGGCTACACCTTC
TRBV25-1	NA	NA	TRBJ2-5	CASSEWGRLETQYF	TGTGCCAGCAGTGAATGGGGGCGTTTGGAGACCCAGTACTTC
TRBV6-5	NA	TRBD1	TRBJ1-6	CASSYLTGRFDSPLHF	TGTGCCAGCAGTTACTTGACAGGGCGATTCGATTCACCCCTCCACTTT
TRBV2	NA	NA	TRBJ2-3	CASKLPKGADTQYF	TGTGCCAGCAAACTTCCAAAGGGGGCAGATACGCAGTATTTT
TRBV28	NA	NA	TRBJ1-1	CASSLWVSTLAEAFF	TGTGCCAGCAGTTTATGGGTTTCTACGTTGGCTGAAGCTTTCTTT
TRBV5-1	NA	TRBD2	TRBJ2-1	CASSLHRGGAGNEQFF	TGCGCCAGCAGCTTGCACCGCGGGGGGGCGGGGAATGAGCAGTTCTTC
TRBV7-3	few	TRBD2	TRBJ2-6	CASSLSSGISGANVLTF	TGTGCCAGCAGCTTGTCCAGCGGGATCTCTGGGGCCAACGTCCTGACTTTC
TRBV2	NA	NA	TRBJ1-5	CASEVGDNQPQHF	TGTGCCAGCGAGGTCGGAGACAATCAGCCCCAGCATTTT
TRBV19	NA	NA	TRBJ1-6	CASSIDARGGNSPLHF	TGTGCCAGTAGTATAGACGCCCGGGGGGGCAATTCACCCCTCCACTTT
TRBV28	NA	NA	TRBJ2-2	CASSQTRPNTGELFF	TGTGCCAGCAGTCAGACTAGGCCGAACACCGGGGAGCTGTTTTTT
TRBV7-9	NA	NA	TRBJ2-5	CASSLRIGFQETQYF	TGTGCCAGCAGCTTAAGAATCGGGTTCCAAGAGACCCAGTACTTC
TRBV28	NA	TRBD1	TRBJ1-5	CASSPTGMGQPQHF	TGTGCCAGCAGCCCGACAGGGATGGGTCAGCCCCAGCATTTT